This T cell receptor (beta chain) was sequenced for a study of T-cell memory formation after mild COVID-19. On the study more broadly: Largely donor-specific sequence clusters came from a couple of donors. Study-level findings and limits: The CD4+ clones that contracted clustered mainly within CM and EM, and the CD8+ clones concentrated in EMRA. Pre-infection memory contained some responding clones, which suggested that cross-reactive memory had joined.

The CDR3 spans 15 residues. J gave up 9 bases and V 4 bases, and 8 bases lay outside the gene matches. Germline V gene sequence: CDR1 SGHNT, CDR2 YYREEE (reference sequence). Employing constant-segment primers, 5'RACE generated TCR alpha and TCR beta cDNA libraries bearing sample barcodes and UMIs. TCRdb redid the calling of the 5' RACE reads with MiXCR, one entry per CDR3 protein. The sample has just under 150,000 distinct CDR3 sequences, approximately 5.7% seen once. To note about this clonotype: No antigen is known for it.

The receptor's source is an adult woman who had mild COVID-19 (a few samples of this study predate the infection). Cell type and time point are not known. The sequencing sample was made of PBMCs or a T cell subset sorted from them (not recorded which). The chain joins TRBV5-4 to TRBJ2-1; 12 bases are a match to TRBD2. This CDR3 reads CASSAELAGGTEQFF. CDR3 DNA sequence: TGTGCCAGCAGCGCTGAACTAGCGGGAGGAACTGAGCAGTTCTTC.